This entry concerns a single T cell receptor beta chain. Its target is not known. The sample belongs to a study of shared clonotypes between healthy human individuals. Study results and caveats: Read depth was anticipated to influence clonotype sharing among donors. Donor scarcity curtailed the genetic and exposure-history diversity represented herein.

V dropped 6 bases and J dropped 5 bases, with 16 bases sitting between them. The CDR3 sequence is 14 residues long. The germline CDR1 and CDR2 sequences are SNHLY and FYNNEI. The genomic DNA of each subset was split evenly across several immunoSEQ plates. Under the authors' procedure: Sequence data from immunoSEQ were junction-only and lacked quality scores; consequently, filtering differed. Sequencing was performed with immunoSEQ multiplex PCR; in TCRdb, only in-frame clones are kept and a portion is missing. From that table come the V and J calls and clone size; the DNA was used to work out D and trimming. The data hold 450,000 to 500,000 clones, with 81% observed a single time.

The clonotype originates from a woman in her 40s in good health. Some clones in this sample may be carry-over from other donors' samples. The chain is built from TRBV2 and TRBJ2-5; D may match TRBD1 or TRBD2 (6 bases each). Sequenced sample: PBMCs. CDR3 sequence (DNA): TGTGCCAGCAGCCTCACTTGGGGGGCGGAGACCCAGTACTTC. Translating gives CASSLTWGAETQYF. Using reference TRBV2 and TRBJ2-5 for the parts outside the CDR3, the full variable domain is EPEVTQTPSHQVTQMGQEVILRCVPISNHLYFYWYRQILGQKVEFLVSFYNNEISEKSEIFDDQFSVERPDGSNFTLKIRSTKLEDSAMYFCASSLTWGAETQYFGPGTRLLVL.